This entry concerns a single T cell receptor beta chain. Its antigen is still unknown. The data were taken from a study of T cell clusters in autoimmune cytopenias. Whole-study results and caveats: The T cell clusters were defined only in silico, without experimental functional validation.

Germline CDR1 reads MNHNY; CDR2 reads SVGAGI (reference sequence). The CDR3 contains 15 residues. One tube held mixed TRB-A and TRB-B primer pools for touch-down PCR. TCRdb reprocessed the multiplex PCR reads and stores each CDR3 protein as one record, lacking DNA. The table lists around 7,400 distinct CDR3 sequences, with 28% in the top ten. TRB was amplified from 250 ng of peripheral blood genomic DNA per sample. The sample consisted of peripheral blood. This chain uses TRBV6-6 with TRBJ1-1; TCRdb's D call of TRBD1 is untestable without DNA. The sequence came from a human donor with an autoimmune cytopenia or autoimmune hepatitis (not recorded which). CDR3 region: CASTLVGGLGTEAFF.